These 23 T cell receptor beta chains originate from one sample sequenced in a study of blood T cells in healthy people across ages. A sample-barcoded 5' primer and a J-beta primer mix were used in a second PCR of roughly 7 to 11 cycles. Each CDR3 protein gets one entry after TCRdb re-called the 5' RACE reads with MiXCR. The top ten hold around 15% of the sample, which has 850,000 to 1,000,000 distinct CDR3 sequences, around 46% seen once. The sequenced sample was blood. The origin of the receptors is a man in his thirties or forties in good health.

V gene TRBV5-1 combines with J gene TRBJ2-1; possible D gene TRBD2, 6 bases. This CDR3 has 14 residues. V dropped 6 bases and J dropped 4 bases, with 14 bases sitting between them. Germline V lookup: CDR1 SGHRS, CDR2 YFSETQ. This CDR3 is CASNLEGPYNEQFF. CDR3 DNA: TGCGCCAGCAACCTGGAGGGCCCTTACAATGAGCAGTTCTTC.

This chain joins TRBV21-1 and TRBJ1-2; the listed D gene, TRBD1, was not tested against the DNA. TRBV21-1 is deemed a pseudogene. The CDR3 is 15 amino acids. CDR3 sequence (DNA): TGTGCCAGCAGCAAAGGGGGGACAGGGAACTATGGCTACACCTTC. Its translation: CASSKGGTGNYGYTF.

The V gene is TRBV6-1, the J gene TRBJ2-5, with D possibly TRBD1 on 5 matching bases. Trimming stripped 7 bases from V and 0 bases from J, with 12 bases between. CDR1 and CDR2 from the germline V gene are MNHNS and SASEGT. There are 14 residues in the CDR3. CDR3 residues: CASTLGVNQETQYF. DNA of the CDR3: TGTGCCAGCACTTTAGGGGTTAACCAAGAGACCCAGTACTTC.

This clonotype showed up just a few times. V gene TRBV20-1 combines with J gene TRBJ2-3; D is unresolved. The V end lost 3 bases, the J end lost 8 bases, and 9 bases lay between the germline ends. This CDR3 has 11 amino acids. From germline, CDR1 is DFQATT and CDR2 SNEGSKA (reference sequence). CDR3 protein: CSARDVPTQYF. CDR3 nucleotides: TGCAGTGCTAGGGACGTCCCTACGCAGTATTTT.

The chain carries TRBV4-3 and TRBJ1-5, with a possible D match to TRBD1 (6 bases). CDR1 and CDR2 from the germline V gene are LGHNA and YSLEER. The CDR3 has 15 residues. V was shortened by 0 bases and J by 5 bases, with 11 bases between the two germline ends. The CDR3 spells CASSQDGGGDQPQHF. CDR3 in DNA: TGCGCCAGCAGCCAAGATGGGGGGGGCGATCAGCCCCAGCATTTT.

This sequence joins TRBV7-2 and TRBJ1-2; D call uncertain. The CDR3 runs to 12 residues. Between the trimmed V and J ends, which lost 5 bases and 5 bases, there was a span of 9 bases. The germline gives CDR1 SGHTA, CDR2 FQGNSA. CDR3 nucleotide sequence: TGTGCCAGCAGCCTCGTGATTTATGGCTACACCTTC. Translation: CASSLVIYGYTF.

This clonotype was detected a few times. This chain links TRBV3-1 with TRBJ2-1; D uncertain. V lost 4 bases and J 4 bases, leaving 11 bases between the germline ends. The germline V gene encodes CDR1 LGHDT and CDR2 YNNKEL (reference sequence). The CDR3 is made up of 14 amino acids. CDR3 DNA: TGTGCCAGCAGCCGTCAGACGGATTACAATGAGCAGTTCTTC. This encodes CASSRQTDYNEQFF.

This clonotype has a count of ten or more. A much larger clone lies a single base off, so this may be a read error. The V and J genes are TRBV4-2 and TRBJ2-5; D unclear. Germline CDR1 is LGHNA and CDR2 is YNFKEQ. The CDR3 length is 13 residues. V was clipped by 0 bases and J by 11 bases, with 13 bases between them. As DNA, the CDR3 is TGTGCCAGCAGCCAAGAGATTATCAATGAGCAGTACTTC. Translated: CASSQEIINEQYF.

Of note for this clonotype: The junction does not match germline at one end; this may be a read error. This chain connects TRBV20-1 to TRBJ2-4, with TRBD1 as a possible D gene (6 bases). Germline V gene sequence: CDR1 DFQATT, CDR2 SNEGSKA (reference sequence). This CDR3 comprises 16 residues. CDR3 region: CSARGGWELAKNIQYF. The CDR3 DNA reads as TGCAGTGCCAGAGGGGGTTGGGAACTAGCCAAAAACATTCAGTACTTC.

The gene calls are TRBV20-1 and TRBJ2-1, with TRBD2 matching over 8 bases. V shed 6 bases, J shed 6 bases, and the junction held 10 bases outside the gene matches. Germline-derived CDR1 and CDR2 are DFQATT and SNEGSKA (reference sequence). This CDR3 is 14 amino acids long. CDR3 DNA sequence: TGCAGTGCCTCAACCTGGACTAGCCTCAATGAGCAGTTCTTC. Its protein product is CSASTWTSLNEQFF.

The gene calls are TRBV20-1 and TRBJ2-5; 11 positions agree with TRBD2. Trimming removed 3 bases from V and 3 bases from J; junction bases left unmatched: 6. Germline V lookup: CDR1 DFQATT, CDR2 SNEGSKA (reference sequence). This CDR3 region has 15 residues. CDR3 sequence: CSARSATSGEETQYF. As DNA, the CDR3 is TGCAGTGCTAGGTCGGCGACTAGCGGGGAAGAGACCCAGTACTTC.

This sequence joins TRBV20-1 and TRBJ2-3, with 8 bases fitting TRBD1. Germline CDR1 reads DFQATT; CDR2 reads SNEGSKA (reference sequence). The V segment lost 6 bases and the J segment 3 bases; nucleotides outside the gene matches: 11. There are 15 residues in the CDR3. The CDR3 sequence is CSAPGRQGATDTQYF. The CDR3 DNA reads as TGCAGTGCCCCGGGCCGGCAGGGGGCTACAGATACGCAGTATTTT.

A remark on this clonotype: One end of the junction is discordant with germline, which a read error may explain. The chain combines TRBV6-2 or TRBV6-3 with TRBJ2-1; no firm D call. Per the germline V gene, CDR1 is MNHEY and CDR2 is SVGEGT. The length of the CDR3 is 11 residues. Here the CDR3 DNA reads TGTGCCAGCAGTTACTGGGATGAGCGGTTCTTC. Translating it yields CASSYWDERFF.

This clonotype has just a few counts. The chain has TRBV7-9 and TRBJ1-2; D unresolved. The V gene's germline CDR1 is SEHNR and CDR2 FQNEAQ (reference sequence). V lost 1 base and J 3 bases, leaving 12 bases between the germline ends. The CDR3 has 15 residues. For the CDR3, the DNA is TGTGCCAGCAGCTTAGGGATCGGGCGGGACTATGGCTACACCTTC. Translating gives CASSLGIGRDYGYTF. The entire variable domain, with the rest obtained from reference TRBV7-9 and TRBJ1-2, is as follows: DTGVSQNPRHKITKRGQNVTFRCDPISEHNRLYWYRQTLGQGPEFLTYFQNEAQLEKSRLLSDRFSAERPKGSFSTLEIQRTEQGDSAMYLCASSLGIGRDYGYTFGSGTRLTVV.

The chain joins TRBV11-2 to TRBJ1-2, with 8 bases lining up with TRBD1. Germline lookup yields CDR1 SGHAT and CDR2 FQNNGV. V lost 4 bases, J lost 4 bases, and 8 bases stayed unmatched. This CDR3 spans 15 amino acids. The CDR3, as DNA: TGTGCCAGCAGCTCCGGACAGGGTAGGAGCTATGGCTACACCTTC. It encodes CASSSGQGRSYGYTF.

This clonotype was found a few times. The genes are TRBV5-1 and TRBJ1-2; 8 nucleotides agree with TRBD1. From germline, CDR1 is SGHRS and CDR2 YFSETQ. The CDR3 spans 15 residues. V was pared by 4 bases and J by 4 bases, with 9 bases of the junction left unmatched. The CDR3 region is CASSTWTGPGYGYTF. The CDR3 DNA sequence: TGCGCCAGCAGCACATGGACAGGGCCGGGCTATGGCTACACCTTC.

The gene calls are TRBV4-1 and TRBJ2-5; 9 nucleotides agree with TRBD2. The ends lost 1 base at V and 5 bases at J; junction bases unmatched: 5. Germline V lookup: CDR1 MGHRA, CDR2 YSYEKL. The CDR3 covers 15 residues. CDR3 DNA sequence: TGCGCCAGCAGCCAAGTTACAACTAGCGGGGAGACCCAGTACTTC. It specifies CASSQVTTSGETQYF.

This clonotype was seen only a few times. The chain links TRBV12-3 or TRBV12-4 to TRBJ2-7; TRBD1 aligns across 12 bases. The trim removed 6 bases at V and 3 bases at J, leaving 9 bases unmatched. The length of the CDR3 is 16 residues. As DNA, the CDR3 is TGTGCCAGCAGGGCGACCGGGACAGGGGGCATCTACGAGCAGTACTTC. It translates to CASRATGTGGIYEQYF.

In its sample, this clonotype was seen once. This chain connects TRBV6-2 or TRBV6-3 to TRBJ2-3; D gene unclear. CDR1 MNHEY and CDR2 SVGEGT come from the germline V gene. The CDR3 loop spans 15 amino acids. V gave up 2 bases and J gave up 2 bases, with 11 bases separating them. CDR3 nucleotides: TGTGCCAGCAGTTACGCCGTTAGGCCCACAGATACGCAGTATTTT. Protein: CASSYAVRPTDTQYF.

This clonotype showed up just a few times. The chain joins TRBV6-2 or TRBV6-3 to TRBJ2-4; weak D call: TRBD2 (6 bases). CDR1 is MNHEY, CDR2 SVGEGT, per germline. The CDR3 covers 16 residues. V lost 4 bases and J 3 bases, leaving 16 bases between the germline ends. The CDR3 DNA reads TGTGCCAGCAGTTTAACCTCCCTCGGGAGCAAAAACATTCAGTACTTC. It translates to CASSLTSLGSKNIQYF.

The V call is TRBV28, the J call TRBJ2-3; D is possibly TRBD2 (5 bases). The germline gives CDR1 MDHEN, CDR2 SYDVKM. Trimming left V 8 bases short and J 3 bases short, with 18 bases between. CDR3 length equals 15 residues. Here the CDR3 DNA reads TGTGCCAGCGGGCTAAAGGGAGAGTGGACAGATACGCAGTATTTT. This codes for CASGLKGEWTDTQYF.

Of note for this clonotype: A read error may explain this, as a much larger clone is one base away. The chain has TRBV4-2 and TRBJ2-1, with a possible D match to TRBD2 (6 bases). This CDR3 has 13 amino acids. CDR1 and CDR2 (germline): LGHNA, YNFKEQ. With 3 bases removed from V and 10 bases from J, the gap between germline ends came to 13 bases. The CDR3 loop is CASSHTSGLEQFF. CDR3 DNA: TGTGCCAGCAGCCACACCTCGGGACTGGAGCAGTTCTTC.

The CDR3 DNA reads TGCAGTGCCGGACTTCAGGGAGGGTTTAATGAGCAGTTCTTC. Residues: CSAGLQGGFNEQFF. The rearrangement links TRBV20-1 to TRBJ2-1; 7 nucleotides agree with TRBD2. Germline CDR1 DFQATT, CDR2 SNEGSKA (reference sequence). The CDR3 is 14 amino acids. The V segment lost 6 bases and the J segment 7 bases; nucleotides outside the gene matches: 12.